Each of the 10 T cell receptor beta chains below was sequenced from the same sample in a study of blood T cells in healthy people across ages. Primers used in a second PCR of about 7 to 12 cycles were a sample-barcoded 5' primer and a J-beta primer mix. MiXCR, applied by TCRdb to the 5' RACE reads, yields one record per CDR3 protein. The sample consists of hundreds of thousands of distinct CDR3 sequences, roughly 50% of them appearing once. The specimen sequenced was blood. The receptors originated from a man aged 35 to 55 in good health.

The chain employs TRBV28 and TRBJ1-2; 10 nucleotides line up with TRBD1. V lost 5 bases and J lost 4; bases outside the gene matches: 4. This CDR3 has 14 residues. The germline V gene encodes CDR1 MDHEN and CDR2 SYDVKM. The chain's CDR3 is CASSTRTGGYGYTF. In DNA form, the CDR3 reads TGTGCCAGCAGTACTAGGACAGGGGGCTATGGCTACACCTTC.

With respect to this clonotype: Germline is not matched at one junction end, which may reflect a read error. This chain joins TRBV29-1 and TRBJ2-1; D is perhaps TRBD1 or TRBD2 (6 bases each). This CDR3 region has 14 residues. From germline, CDR1 is SQVTM and CDR2 ANQGSEA. The DNA for the CDR3 is TGCAGCGTTGTGTCGGGGGCAGGATACAATGAGCGGTTCTTC. Amino acids: CSVVSGAGYNERFF.

This clonotype was observed a single time. The V and J genes are TRBV20-1 and TRBJ2-3; 9 bases fit TRBD2. The CDR3 runs 16 residues. Germline V gene lookup returns CDR1 DFQATT and CDR2 SNEGSKA (reference sequence). V lost 2 bases and J lost 6; bases outside the gene matches: 12. The CDR3 DNA follows: TGCAGTGCTAGATCGGCTAGCGGGATGCTCTGGGATACGCAGTATTTT. Its protein is CSARSASGMLWDTQYF.

The V call is TRBV7-8, the J call TRBJ1-5; no definite D call. V was cut by 2 bases and J by 0 bases, with 8 bases left in between. Looked up from germline, CDR1 is SGHVS and CDR2 is FQNEAQ. This CDR3 region has 15 residues. CDR3 amino acids: CASSLMICSNQPQHF. In DNA form, the CDR3 reads TGTGCCAGCAGCTTAATGATTTGTAGCAATCAGCCCCAGCATTTT.

This clonotype was seen a handful of times. This chain connects TRBV9 to TRBJ2-1; 7 bases align to TRBD2. The ends lost 0 bases at V and 2 bases at J; junction bases unmatched: 2. This CDR3 is 15 amino acids long. The germline V gene has CDR1 SGDLS and CDR2 YYNGEE. CDR3 in DNA: TGTGCCAGCAGCGTAGACCGGGGGGCCTACAATGAGCAGTTCTTC. Its protein product is CASSVDRGAYNEQFF.

The chain employs TRBV7-9 and TRBJ1-2; no firm D call. V was pared by 5 bases and J by 3 bases, with 10 bases between. This CDR3 has 13 residues. Germline loops: CDR1 SEHNR, CDR2 FQNEAQ (reference sequence). The CDR3 nucleotides are TGTGCCAGCAGCCTTCCAGCAGACTATGGCTACACCTTC. Encoded protein: CASSLPADYGYTF. Combining the CDR3 with reference TRBV7-9 and TRBJ1-2 gives the whole variable domain DTGVSQNPRHKITKRGQNVTFRCDPISEHNRLYWYRQTLGQGPEFLTYFQNEAQLEKSRLLSDRFSAERPKGSFSTLEIQRTEQGDSAMYLCASSLPADYGYTFGSGTRLTVV.

The V and J genes are TRBV25-1 and TRBJ2-1; no reliable D call. The germline V and J ends were trimmed by 1 base and 6 bases, with 7 bases remaining between them. The CDR3 is made up of 13 amino acids. CDR1 and CDR2 from the germline V gene are MGHDK and SYGVNS. CDR3 in amino acids: CASSESSVNEQFF. The CDR3, as DNA: TGTGCCAGCAGTGAATCGTCGGTCAATGAGCAGTTCTTC. Based on the CDR3 plus reference TRBV25-1 and TRBJ2-1, the full variable domain is EADIYQTPRYLVIGTGKKITLECSQTMGHDKMYWYQQDPGMELHLIHYSYGVNSTEKGDLSSESTVSRIRTEHFPLTLESARPSHTSQYLCASSESSVNEQFFGPGTRLTVL.

This chain connects TRBV6-6 to TRBJ2-5; 12 nucleotides match TRBD2. CDR1 is MNHNY, CDR2 SVGAGI, per germline (reference sequence). Trimming cost V 2 bases and J 1 base; bases outside gene matches: 5. This CDR3 spans 17 amino acids. DNA of the CDR3: TGTGCCAGCAGTTACCCAACTAGCGGGGGGCCCCAAGAGACCCAGTACTTC. This gives the protein CASSYPTSGGPQETQYF.

This clonotype has a handful of counts. This sequence joins TRBV24-1 and TRBJ2-3; D is tentatively TRBD1 or TRBD2 (5 bases each). The V gene lost 7 bases and the J gene lost 2 bases, with 12 bases spanning the gap. CDR1 and CDR2 from the germline V gene are KGHDR and SFDVKD. The CDR3 totals 14 residues. CDR3 protein: CATSGAYNTDTQYF. The CDR3 nucleotides are TGTGCCACCAGCGGGGCTTACAACACAGATACGCAGTATTTT.

In this sample, this clonotype turned up a few times. J is TRBJ2-5 and V is TRBV20-1; D ambiguous. The V gene's germline CDR1 is DFQATT and CDR2 SNEGSKA (reference sequence). V lost 8 bases, J lost 0 bases, and 10 bases lay in between. CDR3 length: 12 amino acids. The CDR3 DNA is TGCAGTTCCTACACCAACCAAGAGACCCAGTACTTC. This gives the protein CSSYTNQETQYF.